This T cell receptor beta chain emerged from a study of cytomegalovirus exposure and HLA in healthy donors. Study-wide results and caveats: Three chains tied to CMV proved CMV antigen-specific in vitro. The listing of 150 to 200 TCR beta chains classed them as cytomegalovirus-associated.

TCRdb keeps only in-frame clones here, not all; method: immunoSEQ multiplex PCR. The top ten hold approximately 0.95% of the sample, which has a few hundred thousand clones, around 90% seen once. With regard to this clone: The antigen is not known.

CDR3 size: 16 residues. V was clipped by 3 bases and J by 8 bases, with 22 bases between them. The germline V gene has CDR1 SGHDN and CDR2 FVKESK. J is TRBJ1-2 and V is TRBV14, with a possible D match to TRBD1 (6 bases). Sequenced: PBMCs. The source of this sequence is a man aged 30 to 45 in good health and CMV-seronegative. The CDR3 here is CASSQSGTSWVWGYTF. In DNA form, the CDR3 reads TGTGCCAGCAGCCAGTCCGGGACATCCTGGGTTTGGGGCTACACCTTC.